These 8 T cell receptor beta chains share one sample of origin, sequenced in a study of T-cell memory formation after mild COVID-19. TCRdb ran MiXCR on the 5' RACE reads and lists one entry per CDR3 protein. The sample includes over 150,000 distinct CDR3 sequences, about 20% of them seen just once. The sample taken for sequencing was PBMCs or a T cell subset sorted from them (not recorded which). The receptors come from an adult woman who had mild COVID-19 (a few samples of this study predate the infection). Cell type and time point are not known.

This clonotype was seen a handful of times. This chain uses TRBV5-1 with TRBJ2-7, with 9 nucleotides matching TRBD1. V lost 7 bases and J lost 3; bases outside the gene matches: 8. CDR3 size: 14 residues. Germline V gives CDR1 SGHRS, CDR2 YFSETQ. CDR3 in DNA: TGCGCCAGCGGTACGGGGACAGGGCACTACGAGCAGTACTTC. This sequence encodes CASGTGTGHYEQYF.

This clonotype occurred a few times. This chain connects TRBV7-6 to TRBJ2-3; D is undetermined. CDR1 is SGHVS and CDR2 is FNYEAQ in the germline V gene. Trimming pared 1 base from V and 0 bases from J, leaving 11 bases between. The CDR3 is 16 amino acids. The CDR3 coding sequence is TGTGCCAGCAGCTTAGTCAGCCAAGGGAGCACAGATACGCAGTATTTT. It is translated as CASSLVSQGSTDTQYF.

This clonotype was recorded at least ten times. The genes are TRBV4-3 and TRBJ2-7, with a tentative D call TRBD2 (5 bases). In germline, CDR1 is LGHNA, CDR2 YSLEER. There are 14 residues in the CDR3. With 0 bases removed from V and 6 bases from J, the gap between germline ends came to 12 bases. CDR3 in amino acids: CASSQDSPGVEQYF. The DNA for the CDR3 is TGCGCCAGCAGCCAAGACAGTCCCGGGGTCGAGCAGTACTTC.

This clonotype was detected a few times. This chain uses TRBV13 with TRBJ2-4, with TRBD1 matching 8 bases. After removal of 6 bases from V and 8 bases from J, the junction contained 6 bases not matched to a gene. The CDR3 spans 13 residues. CDR1 and CDR2 (germline): PRHDT, FYEKMQ (reference sequence). CDR3 residues: CASRLRGQDIQYF. CDR3 nucleotide sequence: TGTGCCAGCAGACTCAGGGGGCAAGACATTCAGTACTTC.

The rearrangement joins TRBV2 to TRBJ1-5, with TRBD1 matching 11 bases. From germline, CDR1 is SNHLY and CDR2 FYNNEI. V dropped 6 bases and J dropped 1; count of bases not matched to a gene: 2. The CDR3 has 15 residues. CDR3 in amino acids: CASRGQGASNQPQHF. Here the CDR3 DNA reads TGTGCCAGCAGAGGACAGGGGGCGAGCAATCAGCCCCAGCATTTT.

This clonotype was recorded many times. V is TRBV7-2 and J is TRBJ2-4; the D gene is possibly TRBD2 (6 bases). CDR1 and CDR2 from the germline V gene are SGHTA and FQGNSA. The V end lost 1 base, the J end lost 15 bases, and 19 bases lay between the germline ends. The CDR3 has 14 residues. The CDR3 region is CASSLVGRYPLGYF. The CDR3 DNA is TGTGCCAGCAGCTTAGTCGGGAGATACCCCTTAGGGTACTTC.

This clonotype was observed a few times. The chain has TRBV29-1 and TRBJ2-2; D is undetermined. The V end lost 7 bases, the J end lost 0 bases, and 9 bases lay between the germline ends. This CDR3 comprises 13 residues. Germline CDR1 is SQVTM and CDR2 is ANQGSEA. The CDR3 protein is CSGIQPNTGELFF. CDR3 DNA sequence: TGCAGCGGCATACAACCGAACACCGGGGAGCTGTTTTTT.

The chain couples TRBV5-1 to TRBJ1-6; 8 positions match TRBD1. From germline, CDR1 is SGHRS and CDR2 YFSETQ. The junction had 4 bases not matched to a gene; V was cut back by 4 bases and J by 7 bases. The length of the CDR3 is 14 residues. The DNA of the CDR3 is TGCGCCAGCAGCCCCGGGACAGGAAATTCACCCCTCCACTTT. This translates into CASSPGTGNSPLHF.